This TCR beta chain was recorded in a study of cytomegalovirus exposure and HLA in healthy donors. Turning to the study itself: Of all 360 or so donors who were genotyped, around 79% belonged to the Caucasian-associated ancestry cluster.

Notes on the study in general: Available immune exposure information covered CMV serostatus only. Indistinguishable V segments, including TRBV6-2 and TRBV6-3, were excluded. Later examination showed HLA-associated TCR beta chains had greater clonal expansion than equally common others.

The CDR3 is 12 residues long. V gave up 7 bases and J gave up 5 bases, with 8 bases separating them. CDR1 is MNHEY and CDR2 is SVGAGI in the germline V gene. A word on this clone: The antigen is unknown.

Primers for the PCR totalled 60 Vbeta and 13 Jbeta. Repertoires were generated with immunoSEQ multiplex PCR, while TCRdb's copy carries only in-frame clones and drops some. The sample contains approximately 130,000 clones, 60% to 85% of which appear only once. The sample consisted of PBMCs. This sequence originates from a man under 40 in good health and CMV-seronegative. The chain has TRBV6-5 and TRBJ1-4; D is ambiguous. The CDR3 DNA reads as TGTGCCAGCAAGCGTCTCAATGAAAAACTGTTTTTT. It codes for CASKRLNEKLFF.